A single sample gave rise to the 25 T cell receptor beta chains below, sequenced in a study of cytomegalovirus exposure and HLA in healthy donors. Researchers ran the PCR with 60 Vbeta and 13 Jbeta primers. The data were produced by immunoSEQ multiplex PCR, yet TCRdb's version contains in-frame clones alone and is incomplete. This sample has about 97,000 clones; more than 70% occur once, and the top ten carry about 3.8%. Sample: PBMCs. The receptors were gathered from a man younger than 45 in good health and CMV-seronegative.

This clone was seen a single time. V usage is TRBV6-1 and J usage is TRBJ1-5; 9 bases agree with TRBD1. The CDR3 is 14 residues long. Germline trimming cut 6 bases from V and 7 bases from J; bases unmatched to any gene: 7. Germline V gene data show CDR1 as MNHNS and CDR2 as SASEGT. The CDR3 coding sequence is TGTGCCAGCAGCCACAGGGGGCTAGGACAGCCCCAGCATTTT. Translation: CASSHRGLGQPQHF.

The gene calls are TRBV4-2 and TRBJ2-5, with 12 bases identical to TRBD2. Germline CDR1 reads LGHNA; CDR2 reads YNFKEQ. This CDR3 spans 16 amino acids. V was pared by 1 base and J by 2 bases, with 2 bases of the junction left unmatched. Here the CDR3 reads CASSQGLAGGQETQYF. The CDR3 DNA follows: TGTGCCAGCAGCCAAGGGCTAGCGGGAGGGCAAGAGACCCAGTACTTC.

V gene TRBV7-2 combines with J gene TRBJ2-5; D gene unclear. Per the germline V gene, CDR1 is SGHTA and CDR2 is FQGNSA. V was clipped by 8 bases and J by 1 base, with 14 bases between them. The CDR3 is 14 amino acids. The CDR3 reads CASALRLLQETQYF. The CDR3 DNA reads TGTGCCAGCGCTCTTCGACTCCTCCAAGAGACCCAGTACTTC.

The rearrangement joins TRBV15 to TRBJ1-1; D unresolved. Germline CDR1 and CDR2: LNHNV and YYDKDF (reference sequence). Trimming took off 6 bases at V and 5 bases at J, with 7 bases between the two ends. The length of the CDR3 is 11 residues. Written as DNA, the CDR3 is TGTGCCACCAGATTGAGGACTGAAGCTTTCTTT. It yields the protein CATRLRTEAFF. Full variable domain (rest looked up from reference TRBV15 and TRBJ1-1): DAMVIQNPRYQVTQFGKPVTLSCSQTLNHNVMYWYQQKSSQAPKLLFHYYDKDFNNEADTPDNFQSRRPNTSFCFLDIRSPGLGDTAMYLCATRLRTEAFFGQGTRLTVV.

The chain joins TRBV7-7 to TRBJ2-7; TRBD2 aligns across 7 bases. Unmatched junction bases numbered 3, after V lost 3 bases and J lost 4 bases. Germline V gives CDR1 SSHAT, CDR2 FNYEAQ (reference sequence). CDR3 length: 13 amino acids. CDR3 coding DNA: TGTGCCAGCAGCTTCGCTAGCGGTTACGAGCAGTACTTC. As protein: CASSFASGYEQYF. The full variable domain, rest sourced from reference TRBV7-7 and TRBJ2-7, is GAGVSQSPRYKVTKRGQDVTLRCDPISSHATLYWYQQALGQGPEFLTYFNYEAQPDKSGLPSDRFSAERPEGSISTLTIQRTEQRDSAMYRCASSFASGYEQYFGPGTRLTVT.

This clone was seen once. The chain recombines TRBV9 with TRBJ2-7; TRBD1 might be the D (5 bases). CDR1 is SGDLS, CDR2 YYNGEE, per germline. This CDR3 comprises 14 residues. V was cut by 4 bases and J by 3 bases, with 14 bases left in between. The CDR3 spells CASSPRQGVYEQYF. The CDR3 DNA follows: TGTGCCAGCAGCCCGAGACAAGGGGTCTACGAGCAGTACTTC. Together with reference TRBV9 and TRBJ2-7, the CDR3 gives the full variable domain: DSGVTQTPKHLITATGQRVTLRCSPRSGDLSVYWYQQSLDQGLQFLIQYYNGEERAKGNILERFSAQQFPDLHSELNLSSLELGDSALYFCASSPRQGVYEQYFGPGTRLTVT.

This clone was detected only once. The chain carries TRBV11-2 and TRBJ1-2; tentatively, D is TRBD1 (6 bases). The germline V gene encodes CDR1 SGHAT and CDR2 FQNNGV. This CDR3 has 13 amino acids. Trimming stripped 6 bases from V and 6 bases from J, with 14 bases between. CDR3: CASRQGGSNGYTF. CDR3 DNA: TGTGCCAGCAGACAGGGCGGTTCCAATGGCTACACCTTC.

The CDR3, as DNA: TGTGCCAGCAGCGTAGATAGGGGCCGCTCTGGAAACACCATATATTTT. Translating it yields CASSVDRGRSGNTIYF. The V call is TRBV9, the J call TRBJ1-3; weak D call: TRBD1 (5 bases). V dropped 0 bases and J dropped 0 bases, with 10 bases sitting between them. Germline CDR1 reads SGDLS; CDR2 reads YYNGEE. CDR3 length equals 16 residues.

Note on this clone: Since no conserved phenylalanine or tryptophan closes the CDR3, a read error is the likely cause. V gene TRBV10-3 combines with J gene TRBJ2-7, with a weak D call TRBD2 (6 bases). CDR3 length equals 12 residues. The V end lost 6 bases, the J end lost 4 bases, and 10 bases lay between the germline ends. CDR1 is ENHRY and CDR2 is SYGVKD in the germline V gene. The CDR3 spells CAIRGGPYEQYL. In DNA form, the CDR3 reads TGTGCCATCAGGGGGGGACCGTACGAGCAGTACCTC.

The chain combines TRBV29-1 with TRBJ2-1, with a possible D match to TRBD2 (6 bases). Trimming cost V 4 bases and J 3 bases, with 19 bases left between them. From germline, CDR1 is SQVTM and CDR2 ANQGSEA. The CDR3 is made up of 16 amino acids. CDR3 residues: CSVGTGLLGGYNEQFF. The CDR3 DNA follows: TGCAGCGTTGGTACGGGACTCTTGGGGGGCTACAATGAGCAGTTCTTC.

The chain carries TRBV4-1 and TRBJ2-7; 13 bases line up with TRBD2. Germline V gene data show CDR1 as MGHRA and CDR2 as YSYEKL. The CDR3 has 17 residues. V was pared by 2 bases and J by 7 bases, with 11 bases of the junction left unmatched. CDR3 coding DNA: TGCGCCAGCAGCCAATCTCCTCCGGGACTAGCGGGATTTGAGCAGTACTTC. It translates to CASSQSPPGLAGFEQYF.

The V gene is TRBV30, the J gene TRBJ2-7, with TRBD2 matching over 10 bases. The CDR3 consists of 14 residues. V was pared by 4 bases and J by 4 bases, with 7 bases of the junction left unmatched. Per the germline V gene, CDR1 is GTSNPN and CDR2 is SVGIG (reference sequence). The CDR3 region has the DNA TGTGCCTGGAAACTAGCGGGATTTACTTACGAGCAGTACTTC. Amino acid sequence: CAWKLAGFTYEQYF.

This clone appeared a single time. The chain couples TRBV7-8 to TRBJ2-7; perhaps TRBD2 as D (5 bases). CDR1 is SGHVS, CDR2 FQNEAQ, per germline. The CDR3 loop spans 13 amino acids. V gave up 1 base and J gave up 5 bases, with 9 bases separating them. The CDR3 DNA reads TGTGCCAGCAGCTTAGAACGAGGGAACGAGCAGTACTTC. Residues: CASSLERGNEQYF.

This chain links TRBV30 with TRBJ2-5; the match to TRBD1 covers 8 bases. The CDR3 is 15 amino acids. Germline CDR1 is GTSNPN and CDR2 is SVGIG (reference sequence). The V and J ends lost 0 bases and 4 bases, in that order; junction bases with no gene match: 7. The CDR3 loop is CAWSVGGQGIETQYF. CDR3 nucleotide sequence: TGTGCCTGGAGTGTAGGAGGACAGGGCATAGAGACCCAGTACTTC.

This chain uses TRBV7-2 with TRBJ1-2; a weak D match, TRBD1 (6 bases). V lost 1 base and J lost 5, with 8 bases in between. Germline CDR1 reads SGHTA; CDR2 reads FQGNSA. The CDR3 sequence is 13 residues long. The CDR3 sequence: CASSLGQGYGYTF. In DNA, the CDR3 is TGTGCCAGCAGCTTAGGGCAGGGGTATGGCTACACCTTC.

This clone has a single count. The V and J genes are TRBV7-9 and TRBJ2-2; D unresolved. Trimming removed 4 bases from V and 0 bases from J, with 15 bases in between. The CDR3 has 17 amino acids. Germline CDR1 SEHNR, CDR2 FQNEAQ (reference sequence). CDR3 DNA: TGTGCCAGCAGCTATTCCCCCGCGCTGGCGAACACCGGGGAGCTGTTTTTT. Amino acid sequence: CASSYSPALANTGELFF.

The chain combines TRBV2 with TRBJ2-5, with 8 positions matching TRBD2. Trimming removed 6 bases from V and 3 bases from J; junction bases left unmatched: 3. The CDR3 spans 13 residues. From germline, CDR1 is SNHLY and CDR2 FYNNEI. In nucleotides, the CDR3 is TGTGCCAGCAGCCCGGGACTAGAAGAGACCCAGTACTTC. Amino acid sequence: CASSPGLEETQYF.

CDR3 nucleotides: TGTGCCAGCAGTTTCGTGACAGGAAATCCTGGGGCCAACGTCCTGACTTTC. The encoded protein is CASSFVTGNPGANVLTF. The chain employs TRBV27 and TRBJ2-6; D may be TRBD1 (6 bases). Germline V gene sequence: CDR1 MNHEY, CDR2 SMNVEV (reference sequence). CDR3 length: 17 amino acids. Trimming took off 3 bases at V and 2 bases at J, with 14 bases between the two ends.

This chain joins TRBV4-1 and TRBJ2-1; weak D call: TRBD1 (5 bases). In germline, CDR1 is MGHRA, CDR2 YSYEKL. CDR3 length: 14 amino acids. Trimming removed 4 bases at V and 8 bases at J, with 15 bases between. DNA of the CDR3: TGCGCCAGCAGCCCTCCTGACAGTCGTGATGAGCAGTTCTTC. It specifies CASSPPDSRDEQFF.

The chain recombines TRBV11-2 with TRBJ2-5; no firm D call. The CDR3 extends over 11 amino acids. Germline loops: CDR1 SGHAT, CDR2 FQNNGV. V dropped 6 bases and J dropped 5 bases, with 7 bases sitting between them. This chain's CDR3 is CASSPQETQYF. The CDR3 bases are TGTGCCAGCAGTCCCCAGGAGACCCAGTACTTC. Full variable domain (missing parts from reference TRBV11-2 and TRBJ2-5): EAGVAQSPRYKIIEKRQSVAFWCNPISGHATLYWYQQILGQGPKLLIQFQNNGVVDDSQLPKDRFSAERLKGVDSTLKIQPAKLEDSAVYLCASSPQETQYFGPGTRLLVL.

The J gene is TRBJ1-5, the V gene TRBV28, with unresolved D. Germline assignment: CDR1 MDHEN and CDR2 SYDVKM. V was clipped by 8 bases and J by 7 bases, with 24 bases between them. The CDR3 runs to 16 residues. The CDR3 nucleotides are TGTGCCAGCTTTCAACCATCGCTAGGTCGCGGGCAGCCCCAGCATTTT. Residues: CASFQPSLGRGQPQHF.

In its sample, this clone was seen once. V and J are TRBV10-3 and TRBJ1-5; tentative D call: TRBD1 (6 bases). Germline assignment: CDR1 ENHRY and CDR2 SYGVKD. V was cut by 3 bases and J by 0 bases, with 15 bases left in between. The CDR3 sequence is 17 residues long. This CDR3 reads CAISEGRGQTSNQPQHF. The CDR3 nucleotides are TGTGCCATCAGTGAAGGCCGAGGACAGACTAGCAATCAGCCCCAGCATTTT.

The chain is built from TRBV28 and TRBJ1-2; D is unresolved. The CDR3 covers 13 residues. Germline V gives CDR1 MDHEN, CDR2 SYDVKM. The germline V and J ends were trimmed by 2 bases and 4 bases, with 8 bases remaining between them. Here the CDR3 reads CASSLRESYGYTF. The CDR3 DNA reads TGTGCCAGCAGTTTACGGGAGAGCTATGGCTACACCTTC.

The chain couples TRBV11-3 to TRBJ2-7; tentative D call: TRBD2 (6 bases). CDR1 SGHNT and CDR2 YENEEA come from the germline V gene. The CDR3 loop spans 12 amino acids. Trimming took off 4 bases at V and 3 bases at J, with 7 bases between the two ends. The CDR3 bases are TGTGCCAGCAGCTGGGACTTCTACGAGCAGTACTTC. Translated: CASSWDFYEQYF.

In nucleotides, the CDR3 is TGTGCCTGGACGTTGTGGGGGACAGTTAGCACAGATACGCAGTATTTT. Translation gives CAWTLWGTVSTDTQYF. The V call is TRBV30, the J call TRBJ2-3, with 7 bases matching TRBD1. The germline V gene has CDR1 GTSNPN and CDR2 SVGIG (reference sequence). Germline trimming cut 4 bases from V and 0 bases from J; bases unmatched to any gene: 10. There are 16 residues in the CDR3.